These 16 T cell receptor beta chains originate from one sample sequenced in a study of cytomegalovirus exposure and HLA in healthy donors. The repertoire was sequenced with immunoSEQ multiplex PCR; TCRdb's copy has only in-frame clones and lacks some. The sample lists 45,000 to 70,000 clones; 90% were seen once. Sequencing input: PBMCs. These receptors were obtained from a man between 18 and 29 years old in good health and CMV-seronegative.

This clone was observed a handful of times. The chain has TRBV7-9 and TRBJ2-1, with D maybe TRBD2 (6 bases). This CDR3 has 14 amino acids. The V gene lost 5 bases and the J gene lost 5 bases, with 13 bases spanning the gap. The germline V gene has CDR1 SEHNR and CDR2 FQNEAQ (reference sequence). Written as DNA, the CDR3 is TGTGCCAGCAGCCCACGCGGACTAAACAATGAGCAGTTCTTC. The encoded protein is CASSPRGLNNEQFF.

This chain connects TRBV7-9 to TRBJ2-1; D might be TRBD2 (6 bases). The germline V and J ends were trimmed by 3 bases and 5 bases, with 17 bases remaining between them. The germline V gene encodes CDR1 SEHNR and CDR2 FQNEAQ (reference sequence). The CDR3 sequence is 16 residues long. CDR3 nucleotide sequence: TGTGCCAGCAGCTTGGTGGGAGGACGTCAGCACAATGAGCAGTTCTTC. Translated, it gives CASSLVGGRQHNEQFF. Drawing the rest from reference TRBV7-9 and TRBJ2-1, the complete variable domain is DTGVSQNPRHKITKRGQNVTFRCDPISEHNRLYWYRQTLGQGPEFLTYFQNEAQLEKSRLLSDRFSAERPKGSFSTLEIQRTEQGDSAMYLCASSLVGGRQHNEQFFGPGTRLTVL.

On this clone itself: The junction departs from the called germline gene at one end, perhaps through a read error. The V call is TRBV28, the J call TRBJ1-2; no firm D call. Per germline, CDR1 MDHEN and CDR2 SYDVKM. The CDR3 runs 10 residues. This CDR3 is CASSSEGFSF. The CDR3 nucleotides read TGTGCCAGCAGCTCCGAGGGATTTTCCTTC.

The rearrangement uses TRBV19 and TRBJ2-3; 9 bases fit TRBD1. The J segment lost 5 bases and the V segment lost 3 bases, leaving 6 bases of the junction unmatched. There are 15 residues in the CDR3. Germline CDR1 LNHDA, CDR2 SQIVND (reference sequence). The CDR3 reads CASSIMGQGGDTQYF. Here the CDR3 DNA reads TGTGCCAGTAGTATTATGGGACAGGGAGGAGATACGCAGTATTTT.

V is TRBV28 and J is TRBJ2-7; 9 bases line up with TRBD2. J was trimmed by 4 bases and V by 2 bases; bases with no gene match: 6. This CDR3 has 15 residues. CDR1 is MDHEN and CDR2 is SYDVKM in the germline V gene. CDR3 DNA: TGTGCCAGCAGTTTAGGACTAGCGACTGATTACGAGCAGTACTTC. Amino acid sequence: CASSLGLATDYEQYF.

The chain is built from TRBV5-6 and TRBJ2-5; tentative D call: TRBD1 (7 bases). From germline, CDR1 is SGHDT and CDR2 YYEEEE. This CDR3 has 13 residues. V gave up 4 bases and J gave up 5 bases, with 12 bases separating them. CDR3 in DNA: TGTGCCAGCAGCGCCAGGGGGGAGGAGACCCAGTACTTC. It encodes CASSARGEETQYF.

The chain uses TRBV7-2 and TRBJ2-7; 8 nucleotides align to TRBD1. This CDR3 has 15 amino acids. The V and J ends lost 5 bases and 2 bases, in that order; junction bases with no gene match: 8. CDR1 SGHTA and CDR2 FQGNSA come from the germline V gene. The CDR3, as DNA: TGTGCCAGCAGCGCCCCGGACAGGGATCCCTACGAGCAGTACTTC. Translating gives CASSAPDRDPYEQYF.

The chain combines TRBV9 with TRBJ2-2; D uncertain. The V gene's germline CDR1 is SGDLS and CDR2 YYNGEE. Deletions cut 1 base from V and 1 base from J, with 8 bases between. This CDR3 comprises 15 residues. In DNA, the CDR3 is TGTGCCAGCAGCGTAACCAGATTGAACACCGGGGAGCTGTTTTTT. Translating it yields CASSVTRLNTGELFF.

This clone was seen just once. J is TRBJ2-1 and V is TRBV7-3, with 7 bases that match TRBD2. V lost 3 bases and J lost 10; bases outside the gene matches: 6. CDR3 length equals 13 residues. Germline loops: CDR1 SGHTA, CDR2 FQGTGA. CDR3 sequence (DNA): TGTGCCAGCAGCTTTCAGCGGGAAAGCGAGCAGTTCTTC. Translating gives CASSFQRESEQFF.

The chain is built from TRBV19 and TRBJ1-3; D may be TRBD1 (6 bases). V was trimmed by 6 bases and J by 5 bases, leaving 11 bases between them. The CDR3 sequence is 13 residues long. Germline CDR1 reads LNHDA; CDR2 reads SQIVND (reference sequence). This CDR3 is CASSDDRRNTIYF. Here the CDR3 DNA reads TGTGCCAGTAGCGATGACAGGAGAAACACCATATATTTT.

The CDR3 nucleotides are TGTGCCAGCAGTTTAGGGACAGGACCTTACGAGCAGTACTTC. Its translation is CASSLGTGPYEQYF. This chain links TRBV27 with TRBJ2-7; TRBD1 agrees at 8 bases. Germline CDR1 and CDR2: MNHEY and SMNVEV (reference sequence). V shed 2 bases and J 4 bases; nucleotides not matched to a gene: 4. There are 14 residues in the CDR3.

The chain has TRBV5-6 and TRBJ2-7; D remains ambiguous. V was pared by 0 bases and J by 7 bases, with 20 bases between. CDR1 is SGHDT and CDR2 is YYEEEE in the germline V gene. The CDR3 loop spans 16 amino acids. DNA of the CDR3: TGTGCCAGCAGCTTGGAAGGCTTGACTCTCCAAGGAGAGCAGTACTTC. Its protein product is CASSLEGLTLQGEQYF.

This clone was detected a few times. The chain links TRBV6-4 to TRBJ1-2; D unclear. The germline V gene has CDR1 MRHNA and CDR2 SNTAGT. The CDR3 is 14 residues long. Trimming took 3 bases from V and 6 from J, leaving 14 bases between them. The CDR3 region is CASSDGEGGDGYTF. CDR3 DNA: TGTGCCAGCAGTGATGGGGAGGGCGGAGATGGCTACACCTTC.

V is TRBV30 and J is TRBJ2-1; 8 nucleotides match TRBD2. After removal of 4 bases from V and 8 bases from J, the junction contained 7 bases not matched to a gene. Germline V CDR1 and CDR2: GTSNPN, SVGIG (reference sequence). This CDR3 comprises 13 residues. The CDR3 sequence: CAWNREGGHEQFF. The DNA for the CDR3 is TGTGCCTGGAACCGGGAGGGCGGTCATGAGCAGTTCTTC.

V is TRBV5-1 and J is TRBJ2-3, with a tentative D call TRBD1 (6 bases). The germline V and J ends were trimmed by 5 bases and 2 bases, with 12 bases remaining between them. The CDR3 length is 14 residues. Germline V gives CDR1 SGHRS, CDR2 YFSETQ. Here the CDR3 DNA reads TGCGCCAGCAGAAATACAGGGACCACAGATACGCAGTATTTT. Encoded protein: CASRNTGTTDTQYF.

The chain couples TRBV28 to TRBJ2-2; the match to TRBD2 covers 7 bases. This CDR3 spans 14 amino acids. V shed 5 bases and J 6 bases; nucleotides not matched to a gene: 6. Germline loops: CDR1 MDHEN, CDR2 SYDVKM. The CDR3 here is CASSPRLAPGELFF. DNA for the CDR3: TGTGCCAGCAGTCCCCGACTAGCCCCCGGGGAGCTGTTTTTT.